Shown below are 29 T cell receptor beta chains from a single sample sequenced in a study of memory CD4+ T cells and cytomegalovirus serostatus. Only in-frame clones appear in the TCRdb table, and some are missing; sequencing was by immunoSEQ multiplex PCR. The table shows 50,000 to 75,000 clones, with 82% occurring only once. The sort gate was single viable CD3+CD4+CD8-CD45RO+ cells for memory CD4+ T cells. The sequenced material came from memory CD4+ T cells from blood. These receptors all come from an adult in good health and CMV-seronegative.

The chain employs TRBV5-8 and TRBJ1-3; D is possibly TRBD1 (6 bases). Trimming left V 4 bases short and J 4 bases short, with 15 bases between. The CDR3 runs 15 residues. Germline V CDR1 and CDR2: SGHTS, YDEGEE. CDR3 sequence reads: CASSPWTDLGNTIYF. CDR3 DNA sequence: TGTGCCAGCAGCCCCTGGACAGACCTCGGAAACACCATATATTTT. The full variable domain, with the rest looked up from reference TRBV5-8 and TRBJ1-3, is EAGVTQSPTHLIKTRGQQATLRCSPISGHTSVYWYQQALGLGLQFLLWYDEGEERNRGNFPPRFSGRQFPNYSSELNVNALELEDSALYLCASSPWTDLGNTIYFGEGSWLTVV.

The gene calls are TRBV5-1 and TRBJ2-3; D possibly corresponds to TRBD2 (5 bases). Germline assignment: CDR1 SGHRS and CDR2 YFSETQ. The CDR3 is 14 amino acids. The ends were cut back, 7 bases at V and 0 bases at J, with 12 bases in the middle. DNA for the CDR3: TGCGCCAGCTGTTTAGGACTGAGCACAGATACGCAGTATTTT. This translates into CASCLGLSTDTQYF.

The rearrangement uses TRBV11-3 and TRBJ2-2; D could derive from TRBD1 or TRBD2 (6 bases each). Germline CDR1 is SGHNT and CDR2 is YENEEA. The V end lost 0 bases, the J end lost 11 bases, and 10 bases lay between the germline ends. The CDR3 contains 13 residues. The CDR3 DNA reads TGTGCCAGCAGCTTAGAGATCGGGGGCGAGCTGTTTTTT. Translation gives CASSLEIGGELFF.

The chain's CDR3 is CASSPPAGRADNSGANVLTF. The CDR3 coding sequence is TGTGCCAGCTCACCACCGGCCGGGAGGGCCGATAACTCTGGGGCCAACGTCCTGACTTTC. The chain links TRBV18 to TRBJ2-6, with 8 bases aligning to TRBD2. The CDR3 is made up of 20 amino acids. Germline V lookup: CDR1 KGHSH, CDR2 LQKENI. J lost 0 bases, V lost 0 bases, and 10 bases had no gene match.

The V and J genes are TRBV7-2 and TRBJ2-5; D possibly uses TRBD1 or TRBD2 (5 bases each). The V end was cut by 3 bases, the J end by 9 bases, with 8 bases between. There are 11 residues in the CDR3. Germline values: CDR1 SGHTA, CDR2 FQGNSA. Here the CDR3 reads CASSFLGAQYF. In nucleotides, the CDR3 is TGTGCCAGCAGCTTCCTGGGGGCCCAGTACTTC.

The sample holds a few counts of this clone. CDR3 protein: CATSRVGGVTGELFF. The CDR3 DNA follows: TGTGCCACCAGCAGAGTAGGGGGAGTAACCGGGGAGCTGTTTTTT. V is TRBV15 and J is TRBJ2-2, with a weak D call TRBD1 (6 bases). This CDR3 is 15 amino acids long. Per germline, CDR1 LNHNV and CDR2 YYDKDF (reference sequence). The V gene lost 1 base and the J gene lost 5 bases, with 11 bases spanning the gap.

A few counts support this clone. The rearrangement joins TRBV9 to TRBJ1-4; D is possibly TRBD1 (5 bases). This CDR3 has 17 residues. Between the trimmed V and J ends, which lost 1 base and 7 bases, there was a span of 20 bases. The germline gives CDR1 SGDLS, CDR2 YYNGEE. CDR3: CASSVSPGTNAGEKLFF. Written as DNA, the CDR3 is TGTGCCAGCAGCGTATCGCCGGGGACGAACGCTGGTGAAAAACTGTTTTTT.

V usage is TRBV6-1 and J usage is TRBJ2-3, with a weak D call TRBD1 (5 bases). From germline, CDR1 is MNHNS and CDR2 SASEGT. V was trimmed by 7 bases and J by 9 bases, leaving 17 bases between them. CDR3 length: 13 amino acids. The CDR3 region is CASTRVGIPTQYF. The CDR3 nucleotides are TGTGCCAGCACCAGGGTGGGAATCCCGACGCAGTATTTT.

The chain carries TRBV7-2 and TRBJ2-3, with 13 nucleotides matching TRBD2. The CDR3 loop spans 14 amino acids. CDR1 SGHTA and CDR2 FQGNSA come from the germline V gene. V gave up 9 bases and J gave up 2 bases; unmatched junction bases: 2. CDR3 sequence (DNA): TGTGCCAGGGGACTAGCGGGACTCACAGATACGCAGTATTTT. Translating it yields CARGLAGLTDTQYF.

The chain has TRBV15 and TRBJ1-5; D call uncertain. V shed 0 bases and J shed 0 bases, with 12 bases lying between them. The length of the CDR3 is 17 residues. CDR1 and CDR2 (germline): LNHNV, YYDKDF (reference sequence). This CDR3 is CATSRENAGNSNQPQHF. Here the CDR3 DNA reads TGTGCCACCAGCAGAGAAAACGCAGGAAATAGCAATCAGCCCCAGCATTTT.

The chain joins TRBV10-1 to TRBJ1-1; TRBD1 aligns across 7 bases. CDR1 and CDR2 from the germline V gene are WNHNN and SYGVQD (reference sequence). V trimming: 5 bases; J trimming: 5 bases; junction bases outside the gene matches: 14. The CDR3 runs 16 residues. The CDR3 region has the DNA TGCGCCAGCAGTAACGGTCTACAGGGGTCGCGAACTGAAGCTTTCTTT. Translating it yields CASSNGLQGSRTEAFF.

The V and J genes are TRBV5-1 and TRBJ2-1; TRBD1 aligns across 9 bases. Germline V gives CDR1 SGHRS, CDR2 YFSETQ. The CDR3 consists of 13 residues. The V segment lost 2 bases and the J segment 8 bases; nucleotides outside the gene matches: 2. CDR3: CASSFRQGDEQFF. Here the CDR3 DNA reads TGCGCCAGCAGCTTTCGACAGGGGGATGAGCAGTTCTTC.

The chain uses TRBV7-9 and TRBJ1-2; D is unclear. Germline loops: CDR1 SEHNR, CDR2 FQNEAQ (reference sequence). The ends were cut back, 1 base at V and 4 bases at J, with 10 bases in the middle. The CDR3 spans 14 residues. The CDR3 coding sequence is TGTGCCAGCAGCTTAGAGGTGGCAGTCTATGGCTACACCTTC. It specifies CASSLEVAVYGYTF.

This chain uses TRBV28 with TRBJ1-5; 9 bases agree with TRBD1. In germline, CDR1 is MDHEN, CDR2 SYDVKM. The CDR3 length is 14 residues. V dropped 11 bases and J dropped 5; count of bases not matched to a gene: 10. CDR3 residues: CASTPGQGHQPQHF. The DNA of the CDR3 is TGTGCCTCAACGCCGGGACAGGGACATCAGCCCCAGCATTTT.

V is TRBV12-5 and J is TRBJ1-3, with D maybe TRBD1 (5 bases). Germline V CDR1 and CDR2: LGHNT, FRNRAP. This CDR3 contains 15 residues. Deletions cut 9 bases from V and 4 bases from J, with 19 bases between. CDR3 nucleotides: TGTGCTAGGGTAAAGGGGCAGCGACGCGGAAACACCATATATTTT. Translated: CARVKGQRRGNTIYF.

The chain uses TRBV7-8 and TRBJ1-1; 7 nucleotides line up with TRBD1. V gave up 5 bases and J gave up 2 bases; unmatched junction bases: 8. The CDR3 sequence is 15 residues long. CDR1 and CDR2 (germline): SGHVS, FQNEAQ. The CDR3 DNA reads as TGTGCCAGCAGCAGCAGACAGGGACGAAACACTGAAGCTTTCTTT. Its translation: CASSSRQGRNTEAFF. Full variable domain (outside the CDR3, taken from reference TRBV7-8 and TRBJ1-1): GAGVSQSPRYKVAKRGQDVALRCDPISGHVSLFWYQQALGQGPEFLTYFQNEAQLDKSGLPSDRFFAERPEGSVSTLKIQRTQQEDSAVYLCASSSRQGRNTEAFFGQGTRLTVV.

This rearrangement joins TRBV27 to TRBJ2-3; D may be TRBD1 (6 bases). The germline gives CDR1 MNHEY, CDR2 SMNVEV (reference sequence). Trimming shortened V by 6 bases and J by 2 bases, and 12 bases separated the two germline ends. The CDR3 extends over 14 amino acids. The CDR3 region has the DNA TGTGCCAGCAGCGGGGACACGTTCACAGATACGCAGTATTTT. Its translation: CASSGDTFTDTQYF.

This clone was detected once. This chain connects TRBV5-6 to TRBJ2-1; D possibly corresponds to TRBD1 (6 bases). V shed 1 base and J shed 0 bases, with 8 bases lying between them. The germline CDR1 and CDR2 sequences are SGHDT and YYEEEE. The CDR3 runs 15 residues. This CDR3 reads CASSLQGSSYNEQFF. The CDR3 DNA reads as TGTGCCAGCAGCTTGCAGGGGAGCTCCTACAATGAGCAGTTCTTC. The full variable domain, rest sourced from reference TRBV5-6 and TRBJ2-1, is DAGVTQSPTHLIKTRGQQVTLRCSPKSGHDTVSWYQQALGQGPQFIFQYYEEEERQRGNFPDRFSGHQFPNYSSELNVNALLLGDSALYLCASSLQGSSYNEQFFGPGTRLTVL.

The chain employs TRBV5-5 and TRBJ2-7; the match to TRBD1 covers 7 bases. The CDR3 loop spans 15 amino acids. The germline V gene encodes CDR1 SGHKS and CDR2 YYEKEE (reference sequence). V shed 5 bases, J shed 1 base, and the junction held 9 bases outside the gene matches. CDR3 coding DNA: TGTGCCAGCAGTCAGAACAGGGGTAGATCCTACGAGCAGTACTTC. Translated, it gives CASSQNRGRSYEQYF.

V gene TRBV6-5 combines with J gene TRBJ1-1; no firm D call. The CDR3 is made up of 13 amino acids. V was pared by 0 bases and J by 5 bases, with 7 bases between. CDR1 is MNHEY, CDR2 SVGAGI, per germline. DNA for the CDR3: TGTGCCAGCAGTTACTCCCCTAGGACTGAAGCTTTCTTT. This translates into CASSYSPRTEAFF.

The V gene is TRBV4-2, the J gene TRBJ1-3; 11 bases map to TRBD1. This CDR3 comprises 16 residues. Germline CDR1 LGHNA, CDR2 YNFKEQ. The trim removed 1 base at V and 2 bases at J, leaving 1 base unmatched. CDR3 DNA: TGTGCCAGCAGCCAAGGGACAGGGGGCACTGGAAACACCATATATTTT. It specifies CASSQGTGGTGNTIYF.

The chain joins TRBV6-6 to TRBJ1-2; possible D gene TRBD1, 6 bases. Germline V gene lookup returns CDR1 MNHNY and CDR2 SVGAGI (reference sequence). Deletions cut 2 bases from V and 7 bases from J, with 17 bases between. This CDR3 contains 15 residues. CDR3 residues: CASSYGGHQEGGYTF. CDR3 bases: TGTGCCAGCAGTTACGGGGGACACCAGGAGGGTGGCTACACCTTC.

This clone has a handful of counts. The chain links TRBV12-5 to TRBJ1-5; D is undetermined. Deletions cut 9 bases from V and 5 bases from J, with 14 bases between. CDR1 is LGHNT and CDR2 is FRNRAP in the germline V gene. The CDR3 runs to 13 residues. For the CDR3, the DNA is TGTGCTAGCCGGGATTCGGCGGATCAGCCCCAGCATTTT. Protein sequence: CASRDSADQPQHF.

The chain recombines TRBV4-2 with TRBJ2-1, with 7 nucleotides matching TRBD2. This CDR3 region has 16 residues. Germline V gene data show CDR1 as LGHNA and CDR2 as YNFKEQ. V gave up 0 bases and J gave up 10 bases; unmatched junction bases: 12. Written as DNA, the CDR3 is TGTGCCAGCAGCCAAGATATAGGACGGGAGGTCCTGGAGCAGTTCTTC. Amino acid sequence: CASSQDIGREVLEQFF.

This chain links TRBV30 with TRBJ2-1, with TRBD2 identical over 10 bases. Germline V CDR1 and CDR2: GTSNPN, SVGIG (reference sequence). This CDR3 comprises 14 residues. The junction had 6 bases not matched to a gene; V was cut back by 4 bases and J by 6 bases. The CDR3, as DNA: TGTGCCTGGAAAAGCGGGAGGGCCACCAATGAGCAGTTCTTC. This codes for CAWKSGRATNEQFF.

The chain joins TRBV19 to TRBJ2-7, with 8 positions matching TRBD1. Germline loops: CDR1 LNHDA, CDR2 SQIVND (reference sequence). The V segment lost 3 bases and the J segment 5 bases; nucleotides outside the gene matches: 6. The CDR3 sequence is 14 residues long. CDR3 DNA sequence: TGTGCCAGTAGTATTCTGGCAGGGGGCGACGAGCAGTACTTC. This codes for CASSILAGGDEQYF.

The chain links TRBV7-2 to TRBJ2-5; no clear D gene. CDR3 length: 14 residues. Germline V CDR1 and CDR2: SGHTA, FQGNSA. V was cut by 1 base and J by 2 bases, with 8 bases left in between. In DNA form, the CDR3 reads TGTGCCAGCAGCTTAGGGACCGGTCAAGAGACCCAGTACTTC. This encodes CASSLGTGQETQYF.

CDR3 coding DNA: TGTGCCAGCAGCTTACGGAGCGGGAGGGCCTTGTCAGATACGCAGTATTTT. The encoded protein is CASSLRSGRALSDTQYF. V and J are TRBV7-8 and TRBJ2-3, with 10 bases matching TRBD2. V lost 2 bases, J lost 4 bases, and 9 bases stayed unmatched. Germline V gene data show CDR1 as SGHVS and CDR2 as FQNEAQ. The CDR3 loop spans 17 amino acids.

This clone was seen more than once but under ten times. The chain links TRBV29-1 to TRBJ1-1, with 8 bases that match TRBD1. CDR3 length: 12 amino acids. V was pared by 7 bases and J by 7 bases, with 8 bases of the junction left unmatched. The germline V gene encodes CDR1 SQVTM and CDR2 ANQGSEA. CDR3 nucleotides: TGCAGCGGGAGGACAGGGAAAATTGAAGCTTTCTTT. This translates into CSGRTGKIEAFF.